A single sample gave rise to the 20 T cell receptor beta chains below, sequenced in a study of early T cells in non-severe SARS-CoV-2 infection. TCRdb ran MiXCR on the 5' RACE reads and lists one entry per CDR3 protein. The data show around 61,000 distinct CDR3 sequences, with 10% to 15% seen just once and 2.5% to 3% held by the top ten. Material for sequencing was whole blood. These receptors originate from an adult who was a healthcare worker with PCR-confirmed SARS-CoV-2 infection or an uninfected control (not recorded which).

This clonotype was detected ten times or more. The V gene is TRBV18, the J gene TRBJ1-5; D is ambiguous. Deletions cut 3 bases from V and 8 bases from J, with 8 bases between. The CDR3 has 12 amino acids. Germline assignment: CDR1 KGHSH and CDR2 LQKENI. The CDR3 is CASSPTGEPQHF. The CDR3 nucleotides are TGTGCCAGCTCACCGACGGGCGAGCCCCAGCATTTT. Together with reference TRBV18 and TRBJ1-5, the CDR3 gives the full variable domain: NAGVMQNPRHLVRRRGQEARLRCSPMKGHSHVYWYRQLPEEGLKFMVYLQKENIIDESGMPKERFSAEFPKEGPSILRIQQVVRGDSAAYFCASSPTGEPQHFGDGTRLSIL.

This clonotype was detected ten times or more. The CDR3 DNA reads TGCAGTGCTAGTCCCGGGACAGTGCGACGGGAGACCCAGTACTTC. This codes for CSASPGTVRRETQYF. The chain employs TRBV20-1 and TRBJ2-5, with TRBD1 identical over 7 bases. Trimming took 3 bases from V and 5 from J; bases not matched to a gene: 12. The CDR3 sequence is 15 residues long. The germline gives CDR1 DFQATT, CDR2 SNEGSKA (reference sequence).

The chain has TRBV12-3 or TRBV12-4 and TRBJ1-1; tentatively, D is TRBD1 (6 bases). V lost 5 bases and J 4 bases, leaving 11 bases between the germline ends. The CDR3 totals 13 residues. The CDR3 loop is CASSPRGRTEAFF. The CDR3 DNA follows: TGTGCCAGCAGTCCTCGGGGGCGCACTGAAGCTTTCTTT.

This clonotype was counted a few times. V gene TRBV11-2 combines with J gene TRBJ1-1, with D possibly TRBD1 on 5 matching bases. CDR3 length equals 15 residues. CDR1 SGHAT and CDR2 FQNNGV come from the germline V gene. With 4 bases removed from V and 10 bases from J, the gap between germline ends came to 22 bases. CDR3 sequence reads: CASSWGKQASLGAFF. The CDR3 nucleotides are TGTGCCAGCAGCTGGGGCAAACAGGCCTCTTTGGGAGCTTTCTTT.

This clonotype came up many times. V and J are TRBV18 and TRBJ2-3; 8 bases match TRBD1. Germline V gene sequence: CDR1 KGHSH, CDR2 LQKENI. V shed 3 bases and J 7 bases; nucleotides not matched to a gene: 24. The CDR3 contains 20 residues. The CDR3 is CASSPIPTGQGGIPLNTQYF. In nucleotides, the CDR3 is TGTGCCAGCTCACCTATACCGACCGGACAGGGTGGAATCCCCCTAAATACGCAGTATTTT.

This clonotype showed up many times. The genes are TRBV11-3 and TRBJ2-2; TRBD2 matches at 7 bases. The V gene's germline CDR1 is SGHNT and CDR2 YENEEA. The CDR3 contains 16 residues. The J segment lost 1 base and the V segment lost 4 bases, leaving 6 bases of the junction unmatched. CDR3 sequence: CASSSRQRGNTGELFF. As DNA, the CDR3 is TGTGCCAGCAGCTCTCGGCAGCGGGGGAACACCGGGGAGCTGTTTTTT.

With respect to this clonotype: A read error is possible here, since a much larger clone lies one base away. J is TRBJ1-2 and V is TRBV10-3; D gene uncertain. The CDR3 runs to 12 residues. Germline lookup yields CDR1 ENHRY and CDR2 SYGVKD. CDR3 sequence: CAISEENFGYTF. The CDR3 DNA reads as TGTGCCATCAGTGAGGAAAACTTTGGCTACACCTTC.

The gene calls are TRBV2 and TRBJ2-4; the match to TRBD2 covers 10 bases. The V segment lost 6 bases and the J segment 3 bases; nucleotides outside the gene matches: 5. The length of the CDR3 is 15 residues. Germline values: CDR1 SNHLY, CDR2 FYNNEI. The CDR3: CASRGTSVDKNIQYF. In nucleotides, the CDR3 is TGTGCCAGCAGGGGGACTAGCGTTGACAAAAACATTCAGTACTTC.

This clonotype was detected many times. This chain uses TRBV27 with TRBJ2-3; D not resolved. Germline CDR1 reads MNHEY; CDR2 reads SMNVEV (reference sequence). The CDR3 has 13 amino acids. V was cut by 3 bases and J by 6 bases, with 10 bases left in between. CDR3 loop: CASSFIATDTQYF. In DNA, the CDR3 is TGTGCCAGCAGTTTCATAGCCACGGATACGCAGTATTTT.

The V gene is TRBV11-2, the J gene TRBJ2-1; D is unresolved. The CDR3 is made up of 12 amino acids. The germline V and J ends were trimmed by 7 bases and 6 bases, with 10 bases remaining between them. Germline lookup yields CDR1 SGHAT and CDR2 FQNNGV. CDR3 residues: CASNPSGNEQFF. The CDR3 DNA sequence: TGTGCCAGCAACCCGTCCGGCAATGAGCAGTTCTTC.

Turning to this clonotype: A much larger clone differs from this one at a single base, so this may be a read error. The chain combines TRBV3-1 with TRBJ2-3; D uncertain. This CDR3 is built from 12 residues. From germline, CDR1 is LGHDT and CDR2 YNNKEL (reference sequence). For the CDR3, the DNA is TGTGGCAGCAGCGAAAGTCCAGATACGCAGTATTTT. It is translated as CGSSESPDTQYF.

This clonotype was recorded at least ten times. The genes are TRBV7-9 and TRBJ1-4; 8 bases agree with TRBD1. The V and J ends lost 4 bases and 8 bases, in that order; junction bases with no gene match: 6. This CDR3 contains 14 residues. The V gene's germline CDR1 is SEHNR and CDR2 FQNEAQ (reference sequence). The CDR3 DNA is TGTGCCAGCAGCTCAGGACAGGGTCAAGAAAAACTGTTTTTT. This codes for CASSSGQGQEKLFF.

This clonotype has ten or more counts. This chain uses TRBV30 with TRBJ1-3; no definite D call. The germline V and J ends were trimmed by 0 bases and 0 bases, with 9 bases remaining between them. Germline V gene lookup returns CDR1 GTSNPN and CDR2 SVGIG (reference sequence). This CDR3 is 15 amino acids long. The CDR3 protein is CAWSVVPASGNTIYF. The CDR3 bases are TGTGCCTGGAGTGTGGTTCCAGCCTCTGGAAACACCATATATTTT. The full variable domain, with the rest looked up from reference TRBV30 and TRBJ1-3, is SQTIHQWPATLVQPVGSPLSLECTVEGTSNPNLYWYRQAAGRGLQLLFYSVGIGQISSEVPQNLSASRPQDRQFILSSKKLLLSDSGFYLCAWSVVPASGNTIYFGEGSWLTVV.

This clonotype was observed at least ten times. The V call is TRBV5-6, the J call TRBJ2-1; D is uncertain. V was trimmed by 0 bases and J by 5 bases, leaving 9 bases between them. Germline V gene data show CDR1 as SGHDT and CDR2 as YYEEEE. The CDR3 has 14 residues. The DNA of the CDR3 is TGTGCCAGCAGCTTGGATCGGACCAACAATGAGCAGTTCTTC. It encodes CASSLDRTNNEQFF. The whole variable domain, filled in from reference TRBV5-6 and TRBJ2-1, reads DAGVTQSPTHLIKTRGQQVTLRCSPKSGHDTVSWYQQALGQGPQFIFQYYEEEERQRGNFPDRFSGHQFPNYSSELNVNALLLGDSALYLCASSLDRTNNEQFFGPGTRLTVL.

In its sample, this clonotype was seen many times. The CDR3 coding sequence is TGTGCCAGCAGCCAAGGGAGGGGGAGGGCCTCCTACGAGCAGTACTTC. Translated, it gives CASSQGRGRASYEQYF. The chain recombines TRBV3-1 with TRBJ2-7; D may be TRBD2 (7 bases). From germline, CDR1 is LGHDT and CDR2 YNNKEL (reference sequence). This CDR3 comprises 16 residues. Trimming took 1 base from V and 0 from J, leaving 13 bases between them.

This clonotype was counted many times. The rearrangement links TRBV5-6 to TRBJ2-5; D call uncertain. The V gene's germline CDR1 is SGHDT and CDR2 YYEEEE. This CDR3 is 14 amino acids long. Trimming left V 0 bases short and J 2 bases short, with 8 bases between. The CDR3 loop reads CASSLVFDQETQYF. The CDR3 coding sequence is TGTGCCAGCAGCTTGGTGTTCGATCAAGAGACCCAGTACTTC.

This chain connects TRBV12-3 or TRBV12-4 to TRBJ1-5, with 8 nucleotides matching TRBD1. Trimming at V came to 6 bases and at J to 6 bases, leaving 4 bases not matched to a gene. This CDR3 spans 13 amino acids. The CDR3 protein is CASSQGAGQPQHF. The CDR3 DNA reads TGTGCCAGCAGCCAGGGGGCGGGTCAGCCCCAGCATTTT.

There are many counts of this clonotype. The chain employs TRBV11-3 and TRBJ2-5; D is unclear. This CDR3 region has 16 residues. Germline-derived CDR1 and CDR2 are SGHNT and YENEEA. V lost 5 bases and J 0 bases, leaving 16 bases between the germline ends. CDR3 DNA sequence: TGTGCCAGCAGCCAGAGGATTAATACGTACCAAGAGACCCAGTACTTC. The encoded protein is CASSQRINTYQETQYF.

This clonotype was detected many times. The chain couples TRBV18 to TRBJ2-5, with TRBD1 matching over 8 bases. V lost 0 bases to trimming and J lost 5 bases; unmatched junction nucleotides: 11. Germline V CDR1 and CDR2: KGHSH, LQKENI. The CDR3 is 17 amino acids. The CDR3 coding sequence is TGTGCCAGCTCACCACCCCGGACAGGGCAGGGAACGGAGACCCAGTACTTC. This codes for CASSPPRTGQGTETQYF.

This clonotype was seen at least ten times. This sequence joins TRBV6-6 and TRBJ2-7; no firm D call. Germline-derived CDR1 and CDR2 are MNHNY and SVGAGI (reference sequence). Trimming left V 5 bases short and J 3 bases short, with 5 bases between. The CDR3 length is 11 residues. The CDR3 DNA reads as TGTGCCAGCAGTGCCAACTACGAGCAGTACTTC. This codes for CASSANYEQYF.